One sample yielded the 3 T cell receptor beta chains listed below, sequenced in a study of blood T cell repertoires in COVID-19. The assay was immunoSEQ multiplex PCR, and TCRdb's table has in-frame clones only and misses some. Of about 270,000 clones in the sample, 91% were seen once. The sequencing input was PBMCs or T cells enriched from blood (not recorded which). These receptors were collected from a man aged 40-55 years who had been exposed to COVID-19.

The chain joins TRBV4-3 to TRBJ1-1; D gene unclear. The CDR3 is 15 residues long. Deletions cut 0 bases from V and 5 bases from J, with 13 bases between. The germline V gene encodes CDR1 LGHNA and CDR2 YSLEER. CDR3 bases: TGCGCCAGCAGCCAAGATGTTTTCGGGAATACTGAAGCTTTCTTT. It translates to CASSQDVFGNTEAFF.

J is TRBJ1-1 and V is TRBV21-1; the D segment call TRBD1 is taken from the table without a DNA check. TRBV21-1 is flagged as a pseudogene. This CDR3 comprises 18 residues. The CDR3 DNA reads TGTGCCAGCAGACTCTACCCAGGTATGCCCTCGTATGGCACTGAAGCTTTCTTT. This encodes CASRLYPGMPSYGTEAFF.

This sequence joins TRBV3-1 (or the pseudogene TRBV3-2) and TRBJ1-2; D call uncertain. V lost 4 bases, J lost 8 bases, and 17 bases lay in between. The CDR3 is 14 residues long. CDR1 LGHDT and CDR2 YNNKEL come from the germline V gene (reference sequence). The CDR3 DNA is TGTGCCAGCAGCCGTCGGGAGGGAGGGTTCGGCTACACCTTC. The encoded protein is CASSRREGGFGYTF.